Detailed here is one T cell receptor (beta chain). Assay execution proceeded at the deep level. Sorted-subset replicate PCR reactions contained around 220 ng DNA, corresponding to tens of thousands of T cell genomes. Profiling relied on immunoSEQ multiplex PCR, and the TCRdb table lists in-frame clones only, not all of them. The data show over 1.5 million clones, about 98% seen once. V shed 2 bases and J shed 4 bases, with 12 bases lying between them. From germline, CDR1 is SGHTA and CDR2 FQGTGA. CDR3 length: 15 amino acids. The data originate from a study of shared clonotypes between healthy human individuals. Overall study: The people who gave samples were a couple of women and a few men aged 18 to 49. Each donor contributed plates that comprised three CD4 naive, three CD4 memory, two CD8 naive and one CD8 memory.

The chain is built from TRBV7-3 and TRBJ2-1; TRBD1 or TRBD2 may be the D gene (5 bases each). The sequenced sample was naive CD4+ T cells sorted from blood. Subset specified: CD45RA+ positively selected. The clonotype was recovered from a man aged 25-45 years in good health. In DNA, the CDR3 is TGTGCCAGCAGCTTACCAGGGTCGGGGTACAATGAGCAGTTCTTC. The encoded protein is CASSLPGSGYNEQFF.